The 22 T cell receptor beta chains listed next were all sequenced from one sample in a study of blood T cells in healthy people across ages. The authors ran a second PCR of roughly 6 to 12 cycles using a sample-barcoded 5' primer and a J-beta primer mix. TCRdb itself ran the 5' RACE reads through MiXCR, one entry per CDR3 protein. The data contain approximately 2,000,000 distinct CDR3 sequences, 35% to 50% of them singletons. Sequences were obtained from blood. These receptor sequences come from a human donor in good health.

The rearrangement joins TRBV11-2 to TRBJ2-1, with 10 bases identical to TRBD2. After removal of 5 bases from V and 4 bases from J, the junction contained 11 bases not matched to a gene. There are 17 residues in the CDR3. Germline CDR1 and CDR2: SGHAT and FQNNGV. The CDR3 here is CASSPNPPAGGYNEQFF. CDR3 nucleotides: TGTGCCAGCAGCCCGAACCCTCCAGCGGGGGGGTACAATGAGCAGTTCTTC.

This clonotype was seen a handful of times. The V gene is TRBV20-1, the J gene TRBJ2-7; 13 bases agree with TRBD2. The DNA end is more similar to TRBJ2-5, so the J call may be wrong. This CDR3 has 15 residues. Germline CDR1 is DFQATT and CDR2 is SNEGSKA (reference sequence). The CDR3 is CSARDGLAGVETQYF. DNA for the CDR3: TGCAGTGCTAGAGATGGACTAGCGGGGGTTGAGACCCAGTACTTC.

The table lists this clonotype with a count of one. The chain joins TRBV4-2 to TRBJ2-3; TRBD2 matches 10 bases. This CDR3 has 15 amino acids. V was clipped by 2 bases and J by 4 bases; unmatched bases: 3. Looked up from germline, CDR1 is LGHNA and CDR2 is YNFKEQ. CDR3 nucleotides: TGTGCCAGCAGCCAACGTAGCGGGGGGTCAGATACGCAGTATTTT. This codes for CASSQRSGGSDTQYF.

This clonotype was detected only a few times. The chain carries TRBV7-9 and TRBJ1-5, with D tentatively TRBD1 (5 bases). The CDR3 consists of 14 residues. Trimming shortened V by 4 bases and J by 3 bases, and 10 bases separated the two germline ends. Germline V gene sequence: CDR1 SEHNR, CDR2 FQNEAQ (reference sequence). CDR3 residues: CASSSRQNNQPQHF. In DNA form, the CDR3 reads TGTGCCAGCAGCTCGCGACAGAACAATCAGCCCCAGCATTTT.

The table lists this clonotype with a few counts. This chain uses TRBV5-1 with TRBJ1-1, with 7 positions matching TRBD1. Trimming cost V 3 bases and J 2 bases; bases outside gene matches: 7. This CDR3 contains 15 residues. Germline V gives CDR1 SGHRS, CDR2 YFSETQ. The CDR3, as DNA: TGCGCCAGCAGCTGGACGGGACAGCGAAACACTGAAGCTTTCTTT. Protein: CASSWTGQRNTEAFF.

About this clonotype itself: One junction end does not reproduce the germline sequence, and a read error may be involved. The CDR3 DNA follows: TGCGGTGCTAGGAGACTAGCGGGGGGGGCGCCTCCCTACGAGCAGTACTTC. Protein: CGARRLAGGAPPYEQYF. The chain uses TRBV20-1 and TRBJ2-7; TRBD2 aligns across 14 bases. The CDR3 length is 17 residues. CDR1 and CDR2 from the germline V gene are DFQATT and SNEGSKA (reference sequence).

V is TRBV20-1 and J is TRBJ2-5; no reliable D call. The CDR3 consists of 14 residues. Trimming shortened V by 5 bases and J by 1 base, and 14 bases separated the two germline ends. Germline lookup yields CDR1 DFQATT and CDR2 SNEGSKA (reference sequence). CDR3 residues: CSARAANPQETQYF. The CDR3 DNA is TGCAGTGCTCGGGCAGCGAATCCCCAAGAGACCCAGTACTTC.

J is TRBJ2-3 and V is TRBV5-1; either TRBD1 or TRBD2 may fit D (6 bases each). The CDR3 loop spans 14 amino acids. V lost 5 bases, J lost 4 bases, and 14 bases lay in between. The germline V gene encodes CDR1 SGHRS and CDR2 YFSETQ. The CDR3 loop is CASSLRGDPDTQYF. CDR3 DNA: TGCGCCAGCAGTCTGAGGGGGGATCCAGATACGCAGTATTTT.

The rearrangement links TRBV10-3 to TRBJ2-1, with D tentatively TRBD1 (5 bases). The DNA end lines up better with TRBJ2-7; the J call may be wrong. The germline V gene encodes CDR1 ENHRY and CDR2 SYGVKD. The CDR3 is made up of 14 amino acids. The CDR3 loop is CAISEGHPYNEQYF. In nucleotides, the CDR3 is TGTGCCATCAGTGAGGGACACCCCTACAATGAGCAGTACTTC.

The rearrangement links TRBV6-6 to TRBJ1-5, with a possible D match to TRBD1 (5 bases). V lost 11 bases to trimming and J lost 4 bases, with 15 bases between them. The length of the CDR3 is 13 residues. The germline V gene encodes CDR1 MNHNY and CDR2 SVGAGI (reference sequence). CDR3 coding DNA: TGTGCCGCGGGACCGGGTACTAATCAGCCCCAGCATTTT. Protein sequence: CAAGPGTNQPQHF.

This clonotype was recorded only once. V and J are TRBV25-1 and TRBJ1-4; D perhaps matches TRBD1 (5 bases). Trimming took 6 bases from V and 5 from J, leaving 7 bases between them. The germline V gene has CDR1 MGHDK and CDR2 SYGVNS. The CDR3 is 12 amino acids. In DNA, the CDR3 is TGTGCCAGCAGGTGGGGGAATGAAAAACTGTTTTTT. Protein sequence: CASRWGNEKLFF. Full variable domain (rest looked up from reference TRBV25-1 and TRBJ1-4): EADIYQTPRYLVIGTGKKITLECSQTMGHDKMYWYQQDPGMELHLIHYSYGVNSTEKGDLSSESTVSRIRTEHFPLTLESARPSHTSQYLCASRWGNEKLFFGSGTQLSVL.

The V gene is TRBV5-6, the J gene TRBJ1-5, with D perhaps TRBD1 (6 bases). Germline V gene data show CDR1 as SGHDT and CDR2 as YYEEEE. The CDR3 spans 17 residues. The V end lost 3 bases, the J end lost 3 bases, and 19 bases lay between the germline ends. The CDR3 DNA reads as TGTGCCAGCAGCTCGCTTTCTTTGGGGGCAAACAATCAGCCCCAGCATTTT. Its translation is CASSSLSLGANNQPQHF.

The rearrangement joins TRBV4-3 to TRBJ1-5; D gene ambiguous. The ends were cut back, 2 bases at V and 2 bases at J, with 10 bases in the middle. Germline CDR1 and CDR2: LGHNA and YSLEER. The CDR3 length is 15 residues. The CDR3 DNA reads as TGCGCCAGCAGCCAATGGGCAGGCGGCAATCAGCCCCAGCATTTT. The encoded protein is CASSQWAGGNQPQHF.

The J gene is TRBJ2-4, the V gene TRBV2; D may be TRBD2 (5 bases). The J call is doubtful: the DNA matches TRBJ2-7 better. CDR3 length: 13 amino acids. The V gene's germline CDR1 is SNHLY and CDR2 FYNNEI. CDR3 sequence: CASRGDVTDEQYF. CDR3 nucleotide sequence: TGTGCCAGCAGGGGAGACGTTACGGACGAGCAGTACTTC.

This clonotype was counted only a few times. V usage is TRBV5-1 and J usage is TRBJ1-2; D is unresolved. Looked up from germline, CDR1 is SGHRS and CDR2 is YFSETQ. The CDR3 length is 14 residues. Between the trimmed V and J ends, which lost 5 bases and 4 bases, there was a span of 15 bases. The CDR3 reads CASRWEPGSYGYTF. As DNA, the CDR3 is TGCGCCAGCAGGTGGGAACCAGGATCCTATGGCTACACCTTC.

CDR3 sequence (DNA): TGCGCCAGCAGTTCTACTGCTTCGGCCAAAAACATTCAGTACTTC. Translating it yields CASSSTASAKNIQYF. The chain joins TRBV4-1 to TRBJ2-4; D is ambiguous. Germline lookup yields CDR1 MGHRA and CDR2 YSYEKL. The CDR3 is 15 residues long. The V end was cut by 6 bases, the J end by 1 base, with 13 bases between.

The chain uses TRBV6-2 or TRBV6-3 and TRBJ1-6, with 9 nucleotides matching TRBD1. The V gene end was trimmed by 4 bases and the J gene end by 9 bases; junction bases not matched to a gene: 10. There are 16 residues in the CDR3. Per germline, CDR1 MNHEY and CDR2 SVGEGT. In DNA form, the CDR3 reads TGTGCCAGCAGTTCAGAAGACAGGGGGATGAGTTCACCCCTCCACTTT. Protein sequence: CASSSEDRGMSSPLHF.

This sequence joins TRBV4-2 and TRBJ1-6, with D unclear. The CDR3 has 18 residues. CDR1 and CDR2 (germline): LGHNA, YNFKEQ. V was shortened by 0 bases and J by 0 bases, with 12 bases between the two germline ends. The CDR3 loop reads CASSQDGQVSSYNSPLHF. CDR3 bases: TGTGCCAGCAGCCAAGACGGGCAGGTCAGCTCCTATAATTCACCCCTCCACTTT.

This clonotype was counted many times. This sequence joins TRBV4-1 and TRBJ2-1; TRBD2 is a possible D gene (7 bases). Trimming took 0 bases from V and 7 from J, leaving 16 bases between them. The germline V gene has CDR1 MGHRA and CDR2 YSYEKL. The CDR3 contains 16 residues. Here the CDR3 DNA reads TGCGCCAGCAGCCAAGATGTAGGGGGGGGTAGGAATGAGCAGTTCTTC. This gives the protein CASSQDVGGGRNEQFF.

The chain couples TRBV6-2 or TRBV6-3 to TRBJ2-3; D not resolved. CDR3 length equals 13 residues. The germline V and J ends were trimmed by 6 bases and 5 bases, with 12 bases remaining between them. CDR1 MNHEY and CDR2 SVGEGT come from the germline V gene. This chain's CDR3 is CASRSSWRDTQYF. The DNA for the CDR3 is TGTGCCAGCAGGTCCTCTTGGAGAGATACGCAGTATTTT.

Only a few counts were recorded for this clonotype. The V and J genes are TRBV6-5 and TRBJ2-5, with TRBD1 identical over 11 bases. Germline values: CDR1 MNHEY, CDR2 SVGAGI. V dropped 5 bases and J dropped 4; count of bases not matched to a gene: 6. The CDR3 is made up of 15 amino acids. The CDR3 loop reads CASSRDRGIGETQYF. CDR3 nucleotides: TGTGCCAGCAGTCGGGACAGGGGGATTGGAGAGACCCAGTACTTC.

This clonotype was observed a few times. V usage is TRBV6-1 and J usage is TRBJ2-3; 9 bases map to TRBD2. The germline V gene has CDR1 MNHNS and CDR2 SASEGT. Trimming cost V 7 bases and J 5 bases; bases outside gene matches: 16. The length of the CDR3 is 17 residues. CDR3 in DNA: TGTGCCAGCACTCCTTACTTAGCGGGGGCCAGGGGAGATACGCAGTATTTT. The encoded protein is CASTPYLAGARGDTQYF.